This passage covers 20 T cell receptor beta chains from one sample sequenced in a study of T cells in Graves' hyperthyroidism and ophthalmopathy. Using RNA transcripts as the source, TCR beta CDR3 regions were amplified. First-round RT-PCR with HTBI primers amplified the TCR CDR3 region. TCRdb itself ran the multiplex PCR reads through MiXCR, one entry per CDR3 protein. The sample includes about 760,000 distinct CDR3 sequences, around 40% seen only once; the top ten take around 30%. The sequencing input was blood. The receptors derive from a middle-aged woman with Graves' hyperthyroidism.

This clonotype was seen at least ten times. The genes are TRBV20-1 and TRBJ2-5; TRBD2 is a possible D gene (6 bases). Trimming cost V 1 base and J 4 bases, with 10 bases left between them. In germline, CDR1 is DFQATT, CDR2 SNEGSKA (reference sequence). The CDR3 is 13 residues long. The CDR3 DNA sequence: TGCAGTGCTAGAGGCGGGGTGGCAGAGACCCAGTACTTC. Translating it yields CSARGGVAETQYF.

Comment on this clonotype: A much larger clone is a single base away; this may be a read error. The gene calls are TRBV2 and TRBJ2-5; possibly TRBD2 for D (6 bases). This CDR3 is 12 amino acids long. Germline V gene lookup returns CDR1 SNHLY and CDR2 FYNNEI. In DNA, the CDR3 is TGTGTCAGCATAAGACTAGGAGAGACCCAGTACTTC. Translating it yields CVSIRLGETQYF.

This clonotype was counted a single time. A much bigger clone sits one base away, suggesting this may be a read error. This chain joins TRBV29-1 and TRBJ2-5; D might be TRBD2 (7 bases). V was shortened by 7 bases and J by 4 bases, with 22 bases between the two germline ends. CDR3 length: 15 residues. CDR1 and CDR2 from the germline V gene are SQVTM and ANQGSEA. DNA of the CDR3: TGCAGCGCTCTAGGGGGACTATTCTACAGAGAGACCCAGTACTTC. This encodes CSALGGLFYRETQYF.

V usage is TRBV7-2 and J usage is TRBJ2-3, with TRBD2 matching 9 bases. The germline CDR1 and CDR2 sequences are SGHTA and FQGNSA. The junction had 12 bases not matched to a gene; V was cut back by 7 bases and J by 4 bases. The CDR3 runs 16 residues. DNA for the CDR3: TGTGCCAGCACCCCAGGGGGTAGCGGGGGTTCAGATACGCAGTATTTT. Its translation: CASTPGGSGGSDTQYF.

V usage is TRBV7-2 and J usage is TRBJ2-4; no reliable D call. Germline loops: CDR1 SGHTA, CDR2 FQGNSA. Trimming took 5 bases from V and 6 from J, leaving 11 bases between them. The CDR3 is 13 residues long. CDR3 region: CASSRAVPNIQYF. The CDR3 DNA sequence: TGTGCCAGCAGCCGCGCAGTTCCAAACATTCAGTACTTC.

Ten or more counts support this clonotype. This chain connects TRBV2 to TRBJ1-2; 7 positions match TRBD1. Germline CDR1 reads SNHLY; CDR2 reads FYNNEI. The CDR3 loop spans 11 amino acids. Trimming removed 6 bases from V and 8 bases from J; junction bases left unmatched: 3. This chain's CDR3 is CASSLDRGYTF. The CDR3 region has the DNA TGTGCCAGCAGCCTGGACAGGGGCTACACCTTC.

This chain connects TRBV2 to TRBJ2-7; 7 bases agree with TRBD1. The CDR3 sequence is 14 residues long. Germline V gene data show CDR1 as SNHLY and CDR2 as FYNNEI. With 3 bases clipped from V and 4 bases from J, the junction kept 6 bases outside the gene matches. The CDR3 DNA reads as TGTGCCAGCAGTGACACAGGGGCTTATTACGAGCAGTACTTC. Amino acids: CASSDTGAYYEQYF.

The chain has TRBV20-1 and TRBJ2-7, with 9 bases that match TRBD1. CDR1 DFQATT and CDR2 SNEGSKA come from the germline V gene (reference sequence). The ends lost 0 bases at V and 2 bases at J; junction bases unmatched: 8. The CDR3 totals 16 residues. The DNA for the CDR3 is TGCAGTGCTAGAGACCCCTCCGGGACAGGGCCCTACGAGCAGTACTTC. This translates into CSARDPSGTGPYEQYF.

Written as DNA, the CDR3 is TGTGCCAGCAGACCAACAGGGGGTAAATATGGCTACACCTTC. Translating it yields CASRPTGGKYGYTF. The gene calls are TRBV7-2 and TRBJ1-2, with 8 bases aligning to TRBD1. The CDR3 length is 14 residues. CDR1 is SGHTA and CDR2 is FQGNSA in the germline V gene. J was trimmed by 5 bases and V by 6 bases; bases with no gene match: 8.

The chain joins TRBV12-3 or TRBV12-4 to TRBJ1-1; D remains ambiguous. Trimming pared 6 bases from V and 2 bases from J, leaving 13 bases between. CDR3 length equals 14 residues. This CDR3 reads CASRRGRQNTEAFF. CDR3 sequence (DNA): TGTGCCAGCAGGCGGGGTCGGCAAAACACTGAAGCTTTCTTT.

About this clonotype itself: The conserved closing phenylalanine or tryptophan is absent in this CDR3, likely reflecting a read error. The DNA is omitted, as the CDR3 cannot be located on it reliably, and the CDR3 follows TCRdb's listing. The rearrangement uses TRBV7-9 and TRBJ1-1; the table assigns TRBD1, which was not confirmed against the DNA. 10 amino acids form the CDR3, both terminal residues included. Germline V lookup: CDR1 SEHNR, CDR2 FQNEAQ (reference sequence). The CDR3 loop is CASSSPQGLM.

The sample holds many counts of this clonotype. The J gene is TRBJ2-7, the V gene TRBV7-2, with a tentative D call TRBD1 (5 bases). Germline-derived CDR1 and CDR2 are SGHTA and FQGNSA. CDR3 length: 15 residues. V lost 1 base and J 0 bases, leaving 10 bases between the germline ends. DNA for the CDR3: TGTGCCAGCAGCTTAGGTCCAGGGAACTCCTACGAGCAGTACTTC. It codes for CASSLGPGNSYEQYF.

On this clonotype: It may be a read error: a sequence one base away is much more abundant. The V and J genes are TRBV2 and TRBJ1-2, with a possible D match to TRBD1 (6 bases). Trimming took off 6 bases at V and 7 bases at J, with 21 bases between the two ends. The germline V gene has CDR1 SNHLY and CDR2 FYNNEI. The CDR3 has 15 residues. The CDR3: CASRGEGGGYCGYTF. The CDR3, as DNA: TGTGCCAGCAGGGGTGAGGGGGGCGGCTACTGTGGCTACACCTTC. The full variable domain, rest sourced from reference TRBV2 and TRBJ1-2, is EPEVTQTPSHQVTQMGQEVILRCVPISNHLYFYWYRQILGQKVEFLVSFYNNEISEKSEIFDDQFSVERPDGSNFTLKIRSTKLEDSAMYFCASRGEGGGYCGYTFGSGTRLTVV.

This chain connects TRBV19 to TRBJ2-3; D is undetermined. Trimming took 8 bases from V and 2 from J, leaving 11 bases between them. The CDR3 is 13 residues long. Germline V gives CDR1 LNHDA, CDR2 SQIVND (reference sequence). The CDR3 coding sequence is TGTGCCAGTGGGCCGGAGTACACAGATACGCAGTATTTT. It translates to CASGPEYTDTQYF.

This clonotype occurred a few times. The J gene is TRBJ2-7, the V gene TRBV6-6, with unresolved D. CDR1 is MNHNY and CDR2 is SVGAGI in the germline V gene (reference sequence). CDR3 length equals 13 residues. Trimming took 10 bases from V and 1 from J, leaving 14 bases between them. CDR3 sequence reads: CATKAHESYEQYF. The CDR3 nucleotides are TGTGCCACCAAGGCCCACGAATCCTACGAGCAGTACTTC.

This clonotype was counted a single time. This sequence joins TRBV19 and TRBJ2-3; 9 bases fit TRBD1. Per the germline V gene, CDR1 is LNHDA and CDR2 is SQIVND (reference sequence). The V and J ends lost 4 bases and 0 bases, in that order; junction bases with no gene match: 5. This CDR3 has 16 residues. The CDR3 sequence: CASSNRGQGSTDTQYF. The CDR3 nucleotides read TGTGCCAGTAGTAACAGAGGACAGGGGAGCACAGATACGCAGTATTTT.

The chain joins TRBV5-1 to TRBJ2-7, with 7 bases matching TRBD1. There are 15 residues in the CDR3. The J segment lost 3 bases and the V segment lost 4 bases, leaving 10 bases of the junction unmatched. Germline values: CDR1 SGHRS, CDR2 YFSETQ. This CDR3 reads CASSLRQGRNYEQYF. CDR3 coding DNA: TGCGCCAGCAGCCTCAGACAGGGAAGAAACTACGAGCAGTACTTC.

This clonotype was counted ten times or more. V and J are TRBV7-9 and TRBJ1-6; D is unresolved. Germline values: CDR1 SEHNR, CDR2 FQNEAQ (reference sequence). The CDR3 has 16 amino acids. The V gene lost 1 base and the J gene lost 9 bases, with 16 bases spanning the gap. This chain's CDR3 is CASSLDGLAGISPLHF. The CDR3 nucleotides are TGTGCCAGCAGCTTAGATGGCCTGGCGGGGATTTCACCCCTCCACTTT.

The J gene is TRBJ2-6, the V gene TRBV10-3; no reliable D call. There are 14 residues in the CDR3. V dropped 0 bases and J dropped 5 bases, with 5 bases sitting between them. Germline CDR1 and CDR2: ENHRY and SYGVKD. The CDR3: CAISESERANVLTF. CDR3 DNA: TGTGCCATCAGTGAGTCCGAGAGGGCCAACGTCCTGACTTTC.

The chain has TRBV10-3 and TRBJ2-7, with 8 bases that match TRBD1. The CDR3 covers 15 residues. Looked up from germline, CDR1 is ENHRY and CDR2 is SYGVKD. V shed 6 bases and J 3 bases; nucleotides not matched to a gene: 10. CDR3 loop: CAISPNRDRNYEQYF. CDR3 DNA sequence: TGTGCCATCAGCCCGAACCGGGACAGGAACTACGAGCAGTACTTC.